Below are 14 T cell receptor beta chains sequenced from a single sample in a study of shared clonotypes between healthy human individuals. Measured with immunoSEQ multiplex PCR; TCRdb has only the in-frame clones, and not every one. The sample has 2 million to 2.5 million clones, more than 90% seen once. The sequenced sample consisted of naive CD4+ T cells sorted from blood. Subset defined: CD45RA+ positively selected. The receptors shown here come from a man aged 18 to 30 in good health.

This sequence joins TRBV6-6 and TRBJ1-2; 7 nucleotides align to TRBD1. This CDR3 contains 15 residues. Germline V gene data show CDR1 as MNHNY and CDR2 as SVGAGI (reference sequence). Trimming at V came to 9 bases and at J to 4 bases, leaving 14 bases not matched to a gene. The CDR3 region has the DNA TGTGCCAGTACAACCGGGACAGCCGATTTCTATGGCTACACCTTC. Residues: CASTTGTADFYGYTF.

This rearrangement joins TRBV5-6 to TRBJ1-4, with TRBD1 matching 8 bases. J lost 2 bases, V lost 3 bases, and 15 bases had no gene match. The CDR3 sequence is 19 residues long. CDR1 and CDR2 (germline): SGHDT, YYEEEE. The CDR3 loop is CASSSNQPRTGTTNEKLFF. CDR3 nucleotides: TGTGCCAGCAGCTCGAACCAACCCCGGACAGGGACGACTAATGAAAAACTGTTTTTT.

The chain recombines TRBV6-6 with TRBJ2-2, with D possibly matching TRBD2 (5 bases). This CDR3 comprises 13 residues. Germline CDR1 reads MNHNY; CDR2 reads SVGAGI (reference sequence). CDR3 amino acids: CATRGGNTGELFF. In DNA, the CDR3 is TGTGCTACGAGAGGAGGGAACACCGGGGAGCTGTTTTTT.

The CDR3: CASSVALEGPYEQYF. In DNA form, the CDR3 reads TGTGCCAGCAGCGTAGCCCTGGAGGGCCCCTACGAGCAGTACTTC. V is TRBV9 and J is TRBJ2-7; a possible D gene is TRBD2 (6 bases). The CDR3 is 15 residues long. Germline CDR1 and CDR2: SGDLS and YYNGEE. Between the trimmed V and J ends, which lost 0 bases and 2 bases, there was a span of 12 bases.

The chain uses TRBV21-1 and TRBJ1-2; no check of the table's D call, TRBD1, against the DNA was made. TRBV21-1 is a known pseudogene. The CDR3 totals 14 residues. DNA for the CDR3: TGTGCCAGCAGCCTAAGGACATGCCCCTATGGCTACACCTTC. This encodes CASSLRTCPYGYTF.

The chain is built from TRBV19 and TRBJ2-3; D is undetermined. Germline V CDR1 and CDR2: LNHDA, SQIVND (reference sequence). The CDR3 is 13 residues long. Trimming removed 1 base from V and 5 bases from J, with 7 bases in between. CDR3 sequence reads: CASSIVRGDTQYF. DNA for the CDR3: TGTGCCAGTAGTATAGTCCGCGGAGATACGCAGTATTTT.

CDR3 protein: CASGGQSSYEQYF. The CDR3 bases are TGTGCCAGCGGGGGTCAGAGCTCCTACGAGCAGTACTTC. V gene TRBV6-6 combines with J gene TRBJ2-7, with D perhaps matching TRBD1 or TRBD2 (5 bases each). With 8 bases removed from V and 0 bases from J, the gap between germline ends came to 11 bases. There are 13 residues in the CDR3. The germline gives CDR1 MNHNY, CDR2 SVGAGI (reference sequence).

The chain links TRBV19 to TRBJ1-2, with D maybe TRBD1 (5 bases). Trimming cost V 7 bases and J 2 bases, with 20 bases left between them. CDR3 length equals 16 residues. Germline CDR1 and CDR2: LNHDA and SQIVND (reference sequence). The DNA of the CDR3 is TGTGCCAGTACGTTTCCGGGACGCCACAGCAACTATGGCTACACCTTC. It encodes CASTFPGRHSNYGYTF.

About this clone: Other DNA sequences in the sample encode the same CDR3. This rearrangement joins TRBV6-6 to TRBJ1-1; D gene ambiguous. V was shortened by 4 bases and J by 5 bases, with 8 bases between the two germline ends. There are 12 residues in the CDR3. Germline V CDR1 and CDR2: MNHNY, SVGAGI (reference sequence). This CDR3 is CASSLQGTEAFF. CDR3 coding DNA: TGTGCCAGCAGTTTACAAGGAACTGAAGCTTTCTTT.

This rearrangement joins TRBV2 to TRBJ1-5; TRBD1 matches 8 bases. V lost 7 bases, J lost 2 bases, and 10 bases stayed unmatched. The CDR3 sequence is 16 residues long. The germline CDR1 and CDR2 sequences are SNHLY and FYNNEI. This CDR3 is CASNTDRGVGNQPQHF. DNA for the CDR3: TGTGCCAGCAATACCGACAGGGGAGTCGGCAATCAGCCCCAGCATTTT.

The chain has TRBV7-9 and TRBJ2-7; TRBD2 matches at 11 bases. The CDR3 loop spans 15 amino acids. The J segment lost 4 bases and the V segment lost 2 bases, leaving 4 bases of the junction unmatched. The germline V gene has CDR1 SEHNR and CDR2 FQNEAQ (reference sequence). The chain's CDR3 is CASSLTLAGGYEQYF. As DNA, the CDR3 is TGTGCCAGCAGCTTAACCCTAGCGGGGGGATACGAGCAGTACTTC.

The chain couples TRBV4-1 to TRBJ2-3; 8 bases are a match to TRBD2. V lost 0 bases and J lost 5; bases outside the gene matches: 7. Germline V gene data show CDR1 as MGHRA and CDR2 as YSYEKL. The CDR3 loop spans 16 amino acids. This CDR3 is CASSQETAGGEDTQYF. The CDR3 bases are TGCGCCAGCAGCCAAGAAACGGCGGGAGGAGAAGATACGCAGTATTTT.

For this clone: Other DNA sequences in this sample translate to the same CDR3. The chain has TRBV7-2 and TRBJ2-2; 11 bases map to TRBD2. The CDR3 totals 17 residues. With 4 bases clipped from V and 1 base from J, the junction kept 5 bases outside the gene matches. The V gene's germline CDR1 is SGHTA and CDR2 FQGNSA. This CDR3 reads CASSSGLAALNTGELFF. The CDR3 region has the DNA TGTGCCAGCAGCTCGGGACTAGCGGCTTTGAACACCGGGGAGCTGTTTTTT.

The chain has TRBV4-1 and TRBJ1-5; D gene ambiguous. The CDR3 has 17 residues. Germline V gene sequence: CDR1 MGHRA, CDR2 YSYEKL. V lost 3 bases, J lost 1 base, and 16 bases lay in between. The CDR3, as DNA: TGCGCCAGCAGCCAGGCTAAGGGTGGTATGAGCAATCAGCCCCAGCATTTT. Amino acid sequence: CASSQAKGGMSNQPQHF.